This TCR beta chain came from a study of T-cell memory formation after mild COVID-19. About the study: TCR clusters were mostly confined to one donor each.

The study's findings and limits: Of the contracting clones, CD4+ ones lay mainly in CM and EM, and CD8+ ones in EMRA. A second wave expanding day 15 to 37 was CD4+-biased; contracting clones were balanced.

TCRalpha and TCRbeta libraries used 5'RACE with constant-segment primers and UMIs. TCRdb reprocessed the 5' RACE reads via MiXCR and lists one record per CDR3 protein. The sample shows about 390,000 distinct CDR3 sequences, about 15% of them seen only once. This CDR3 comprises 13 residues. The sample holds a few counts of this clonotype. Antigen unknown. The TCR was taken from a young man who had mild COVID-19 (a few samples of this study predate the infection). Cell type and time point are not known. Specimen: PBMCs or a T cell subset sorted from them (not recorded which). V and J are TRBV21-1 and TRBJ1-1. TRBV21-1 has pseudogene status. CDR3 protein: CASSKLGNTEAFF. As DNA, the CDR3 is TGTGCCAGCAGCAAATTGGGAAACACTGAAGCTTTCTTT.